Presented here are 29 T cell receptor beta chains from one specimen sequenced in a study of OX40 agonist ivuxolimab in advanced cancers. Profiling relied on immunoSEQ multiplex PCR, and the TCRdb table lists in-frame clones only, not all of them. The sample holds some 48,000 clones, approximately 80% seen once. The sample was CD4+ or CD8+ T cells sorted from blood, taken in a trial of the OX40 agonist ivuxolimab. These receptors all stem from an adult with an advanced solid tumor such as melanoma, head and neck, liver or kidney cancer.

This chain connects TRBV29-1 to TRBJ2-1; D is perhaps TRBD1 (6 bases). The CDR3 consists of 15 residues. The germline V and J ends were trimmed by 5 bases and 2 bases, with 16 bases remaining between them. In germline, CDR1 is SQVTM, CDR2 ANQGSEA. This CDR3 reads CSVQGEQGTYNEQFF. The DNA for the CDR3 is TGCAGCGTTCAGGGTGAACAGGGAACCTACAATGAGCAGTTCTTC.

The genes are TRBV28 and TRBJ1-4; D is unresolved. The CDR3 is 16 residues long. Germline values: CDR1 MDHEN, CDR2 SYDVKM. V was cut by 5 bases and J by 0 bases, with 13 bases left in between. The CDR3 here is CASSAFWGATNEKLFF. The CDR3, as DNA: TGTGCCAGCAGTGCCTTTTGGGGTGCAACTAATGAAAAACTGTTTTTT.

This clone was recorded only once. This chain joins TRBV7-8 and TRBJ1-6, with TRBD1 as a possible D gene (5 bases). There are 16 residues in the CDR3. Germline CDR1 reads SGHVS; CDR2 reads FQNEAQ. Trimming removed 1 base from V and 9 bases from J, with 16 bases in between. The CDR3 spells CASSLGVGAIGSPLHF. In nucleotides, the CDR3 is TGTGCCAGCAGCTTAGGGGTCGGGGCAATAGGTTCACCCCTCCACTTT.

The J gene is TRBJ1-3, the V gene TRBV9, with 8 bases identical to TRBD1. With 3 bases clipped from V and 4 bases from J, the junction kept 9 bases outside the gene matches. The CDR3 consists of 16 residues. Germline CDR1 is SGDLS and CDR2 is YYNGEE. CDR3 coding DNA: TGTGCCAGCAGCGGACCTGACAGGGGTCTCGGAAACACCATATATTTT. Its protein product is CASSGPDRGLGNTIYF.

The V gene is TRBV14, the J gene TRBJ2-5, with no clear D. Trimming shortened V by 4 bases and J by 2 bases, and 5 bases separated the two germline ends. The CDR3 sequence is 12 residues long. In germline, CDR1 is SGHDN, CDR2 FVKESK. The CDR3 region is CASSLVQETQYF. The CDR3 coding sequence is TGTGCCAGCAGCCTTGTTCAAGAGACCCAGTACTTC.

The chain carries TRBV27 and TRBJ1-2; TRBD1 agrees at 8 bases. Germline V gives CDR1 MNHEY, CDR2 SMNVEV (reference sequence). The trim removed 6 bases at V and 4 bases at J, leaving 7 bases unmatched. The CDR3 length is 14 residues. The CDR3 sequence: CASSPGQDGYGYTF. DNA for the CDR3: TGTGCCAGCAGCCCGGGACAGGACGGCTATGGCTACACCTTC.

V usage is TRBV7-8 and J usage is TRBJ2-7; 9 bases are shared with TRBD1. Germline V gene data show CDR1 as SGHVS and CDR2 as FQNEAQ. The V and J ends lost 4 bases and 2 bases, in that order; junction bases with no gene match: 12. This CDR3 has 17 residues. The CDR3 spells CASSSSLDRGGTYEQYF. The CDR3 nucleotides read TGTGCCAGCAGCTCCTCCTTGGACAGGGGTGGAACCTACGAGCAGTACTTC.

This clone was seen once. This chain connects TRBV9 to TRBJ2-2; no firm D call. The CDR3 has 15 amino acids. The ends were cut back, 0 bases at V and 0 bases at J, with 6 bases in the middle. Germline V gene lookup returns CDR1 SGDLS and CDR2 YYNGEE. CDR3 DNA sequence: TGTGCCAGCAGCGTAGGCCTGACGAACACCGGGGAGCTGTTTTTT. Translation gives CASSVGLTNTGELFF.

The chain links TRBV7-8 to TRBJ2-7; 10 bases align to TRBD2. The CDR3 loop spans 15 amino acids. V was pared by 1 base and J by 3 bases, with 3 bases of the junction left unmatched. The germline V gene encodes CDR1 SGHVS and CDR2 FQNEAQ. In nucleotides, the CDR3 is TGTGCCAGCAGCTTAGACCTAGCGGGAGTCTACGAGCAGTACTTC. It encodes CASSLDLAGVYEQYF.

The V and J genes are TRBV27 and TRBJ2-7, with 9 bases identical to TRBD2. Germline V gene sequence: CDR1 MNHEY, CDR2 SMNVEV (reference sequence). There are 14 residues in the CDR3. V trimming: 5 bases; J trimming: 7 bases; junction bases outside the gene matches: 9. CDR3 sequence (DNA): TGTGCCAGCAGTACCCCGGGTGCGGGGGGGGAGCAGTACTTC. Translating it yields CASSTPGAGGEQYF.

This clone appeared once. The chain has TRBV7-6 and TRBJ2-5; 7 bases align to TRBD2. CDR3 length equals 15 residues. The germline V gene encodes CDR1 SGHVS and CDR2 FNYEAQ. Trimming at V came to 4 bases and at J to 3 bases, leaving 8 bases not matched to a gene. CDR3 sequence (DNA): TGTGCCAGCAGCTCCCGGAGGGCGGGGGAAGAGACCCAGTACTTC. It specifies CASSSRRAGEETQYF.

The chain has TRBV11-3 and TRBJ2-7; 11 nucleotides match TRBD1. The germline V gene has CDR1 SGHNT and CDR2 YENEEA. The junction had 2 bases not matched to a gene; V was cut back by 3 bases and J by 4 bases. The CDR3 runs to 14 residues. The CDR3 loop is CASSLGTGGYEQYF. The CDR3 region has the DNA TGTGCCAGCAGCTTGGGGACAGGGGGGTACGAGCAGTACTTC.

This clone was counted a few times. V is TRBV6-6 and J is TRBJ1-6; 10 bases fit TRBD1. The length of the CDR3 is 14 residues. Germline CDR1 is MNHNY and CDR2 is SVGAGI (reference sequence). With V trimmed by 7 bases and J by 7 bases, 4 bases remained unmatched. The CDR3 DNA reads as TGTGCCAGCACGGGACAGGGGTGGAATTCACCCCTCCACTTT. This translates into CASTGQGWNSPLHF.

This chain links TRBV27 with TRBJ2-7; D is possibly TRBD1 or TRBD2 (6 bases each). CDR3 length: 14 residues. Between the trimmed V and J ends, which lost 2 bases and 4 bases, there was a span of 12 bases. CDR1 and CDR2 (germline): MNHEY, SMNVEV (reference sequence). The CDR3 loop reads CASSLEGGRYEQYF. CDR3 coding DNA: TGTGCCAGCAGTTTAGAGGGGGGTAGGTACGAGCAGTACTTC.

This chain links TRBV28 with TRBJ2-7, with 10 nucleotides matching TRBD1. With V trimmed by 4 bases and J by 4 bases, 10 bases remained unmatched. The CDR3 has 16 residues. Per the germline V gene, CDR1 is MDHEN and CDR2 is SYDVKM. CDR3 in DNA: TGTGCCAGCAGTTACACCCGGGACAGGGGATTGTACGAGCAGTACTTC. Translation: CASSYTRDRGLYEQYF.

The genes are TRBV6-4 and TRBJ2-1; TRBD2 matches 9 bases. Germline values: CDR1 MRHNA, CDR2 SNTAGT. This CDR3 contains 16 residues. V shed 0 bases, J shed 6 bases, and the junction held 6 bases outside the gene matches. The CDR3 DNA reads TGTGCCAGCAGTGACTCAGGCGGGGGGGCTTTCAATGAGCAGTTCTTC. It yields the protein CASSDSGGGAFNEQFF.

This chain connects TRBV5-1 to TRBJ1-1; D is perhaps TRBD1 (6 bases). In germline, CDR1 is SGHRS, CDR2 YFSETQ. The CDR3 runs 14 residues. V was shortened by 2 bases and J by 6 bases, with 14 bases between the two germline ends. The CDR3 nucleotides read TGCGCCAGCAGCTTCCTCCAACAGGGATCTGAAGCTTTCTTT. Amino acids: CASSFLQQGSEAFF.

The chain recombines TRBV25-1 with TRBJ1-2, with 10 bases identical to TRBD1. Germline trimming cut 8 bases from V and 8 bases from J; bases unmatched to any gene: 2. The CDR3 runs 11 residues. CDR1 and CDR2 from the germline V gene are MGHDK and SYGVNS. CDR3: CASGQGGGYTF. The CDR3 DNA follows: TGTGCCAGCGGACAGGGGGGAGGCTACACCTTC.

This chain uses TRBV4-1 with TRBJ1-2, with 8 nucleotides matching TRBD1. V lost 3 bases and J lost 4; bases outside the gene matches: 16. This CDR3 has 18 residues. Looked up from germline, CDR1 is MGHRA and CDR2 is YSYEKL. Here the CDR3 DNA reads TGCGCCAGCAGCCAGCCAGGGGGCCCCAGGGGGCCCGGCTATGGCTACACCTTC. Its translation: CASSQPGGPRGPGYGYTF.

This chain links TRBV7-9 with TRBJ1-1, with D uncertain. Trimming removed 3 bases at V and 6 bases at J, with 2 bases between. Germline V CDR1 and CDR2: SEHNR, FQNEAQ (reference sequence). The length of the CDR3 is 10 residues. Here the CDR3 reads CASSFAEAFF. The CDR3 DNA reads as TGTGCCAGCAGCTTCGCTGAAGCTTTCTTT.

The rearrangement links TRBV7-8 to TRBJ2-1, with 8 bases fitting TRBD2. V was pared by 0 bases and J by 0 bases, with 4 bases of the junction left unmatched. Germline loops: CDR1 SGHVS, CDR2 FQNEAQ. The CDR3 spans 17 residues. CDR3 loop: CASSLASSGGSYNEQFF. In DNA form, the CDR3 reads TGTGCCAGCAGCTTAGCTTCCAGCGGGGGCTCCTACAATGAGCAGTTCTTC. The full variable domain, rest sourced from reference TRBV7-8 and TRBJ2-1, is GAGVSQSPRYKVAKRGQDVALRCDPISGHVSLFWYQQALGQGPEFLTYFQNEAQLDKSGLPSDRFFAERPEGSVSTLKIQRTQQEDSAVYLCASSLASSGGSYNEQFFGPGTRLTVL.

V usage is TRBV25-1 and J usage is TRBJ2-2, with D maybe TRBD1 (5 bases). Between the trimmed V and J ends, which lost 3 bases and 5 bases, there was a span of 10 bases. Germline-derived CDR1 and CDR2 are MGHDK and SYGVNS. CDR3 length: 14 residues. Here the CDR3 reads CASSERRVTGELFF. Written as DNA, the CDR3 is TGTGCCAGCAGTGAGCGCAGGGTTACCGGGGAGCTGTTTTTT.

This chain uses TRBV7-6 with TRBJ2-7; D may be TRBD1 (5 bases). This CDR3 has 13 residues. Germline CDR1 reads SGHVS; CDR2 reads FNYEAQ. Trimming cost V 1 base and J 2 bases, with 6 bases left between them. CDR3 sequence (DNA): TGTGCCAGCAGCTTAGACAGGCCCTACGAGCAGTACTTC. Translating it yields CASSLDRPYEQYF.

A note on this clone: Other DNA sequences from this sample encode an identical CDR3 as well. The chain has TRBV9 and TRBJ2-1; tentative D call: TRBD2 (6 bases). The germline V and J ends were trimmed by 0 bases and 2 bases, with 9 bases remaining between them. CDR1 is SGDLS, CDR2 YYNGEE, per germline. The CDR3 is 15 residues long. This CDR3 is CASSVGGGAYNEQFF. CDR3 DNA: TGTGCCAGCAGCGTAGGCGGCGGGGCCTACAATGAGCAGTTCTTC.

The V gene is TRBV6-5, the J gene TRBJ1-4, with D tentatively TRBD1 (5 bases). The CDR3 runs to 13 residues. The V gene's germline CDR1 is MNHEY and CDR2 SVGAGI. V lost 10 bases to trimming and J lost 6 bases, with 15 bases between them. Here the CDR3 reads CAISQTEDEKLFF. DNA of the CDR3: TGTGCCATCAGCCAGACAGAAGATGAAAAACTGTTTTTT.

This chain connects TRBV7-9 to TRBJ2-7; D call uncertain. Per the germline V gene, CDR1 is SEHNR and CDR2 is FQNEAQ (reference sequence). The CDR3 is 14 residues long. Trimming left V 3 bases short and J 2 bases short, with 11 bases between. In nucleotides, the CDR3 is TGTGCCAGCAGCTTCTCCCCCAGCCCCTACGAGCAGTACTTC. It translates to CASSFSPSPYEQYF.

The V call is TRBV6-6, the J call TRBJ2-1, with 11 bases fitting TRBD1. Germline V gene lookup returns CDR1 MNHNY and CDR2 SVGAGI (reference sequence). The V gene end was trimmed by 0 bases and the J gene end by 9 bases; junction bases not matched to a gene: 7. The CDR3 is 16 amino acids. The CDR3, as DNA: TGTGCCAGCAGTTACTCGGTGGGGACAGGGGGAAGTGAGCAGTTCTTC. Protein: CASSYSVGTGGSEQFF.

The V and J genes are TRBV9 and TRBJ1-1; a weak D match, TRBD1 (5 bases). CDR1 and CDR2 from the germline V gene are SGDLS and YYNGEE. The V end lost 4 bases, the J end lost 1 base, and 17 bases lay between the germline ends. This CDR3 has 16 residues. The CDR3 loop reads CASSSDPGKANTEAFF. CDR3 DNA: TGTGCCAGCAGCTCCGACCCAGGGAAGGCGAACACTGAAGCTTTCTTT.

CDR3 sequence reads: CASSSLIGDFNYGYTF. CDR3 DNA sequence: TGTGCCAGCAGTTCACTCATAGGGGACTTTAACTATGGCTACACCTTC. The chain combines TRBV27 with TRBJ1-2; possibly TRBD1 for D (5 bases). Trimming removed 4 bases at V and 1 base at J, with 16 bases between. CDR3 length: 16 amino acids. Germline lookup yields CDR1 MNHEY and CDR2 SMNVEV (reference sequence).